The 25 T cell receptor beta chains listed next were all sequenced from one sample in a study of PD-1 blockade in classical Hodgkin lymphoma. Produced via immunoSEQ multiplex PCR; TCRdb's table is partial and in-frame only. The sample contains 46,000 or so clones, 80% of which appear only once. All trial patients relapsed after autologous stem cell transplantation. The source was peripheral blood mononuclear cells (PBMCs), collected before the second cycle of nivolumab. The receptors were gathered from a human donor with classical Hodgkin lymphoma.

The chain links TRBV27 to TRBJ1-2, with unresolved D. The CDR3 is 14 residues long. With 4 bases removed from V and 3 bases from J, the gap between germline ends came to 12 bases. Germline V gene sequence: CDR1 MNHEY, CDR2 SMNVEV (reference sequence). The CDR3 coding sequence is TGTGCCAGCAGTTCACTGGGTCCATACTATGGCTACACCTTC. As protein: CASSSLGPYYGYTF.

This clone turned up a few times. The gene calls are TRBV11-2 and TRBJ2-7, with D tentatively TRBD2 (6 bases). V lost 1 base, J lost 3 bases, and 16 bases lay in between. Looked up from germline, CDR1 is SGHAT and CDR2 is FQNNGV. The CDR3 runs to 16 residues. The chain's CDR3 is CASSLGAASAGYEQYF. CDR3 sequence (DNA): TGTGCCAGCAGCTTAGGAGCGGCTAGCGCCGGCTACGAGCAGTACTTC.

CDR3 protein: CASSYLDRRGRGEQFF. As DNA, the CDR3 is TGTGCCAGCAGTTACCTTGACAGGCGTGGGAGGGGTGAGCAGTTCTTC. The chain recombines TRBV6-5 with TRBJ2-1; possibly TRBD2 for D (7 bases). Trimming removed 2 bases from V and 9 bases from J, with 20 bases in between. CDR1 and CDR2 from the germline V gene are MNHEY and SVGAGI. The CDR3 length is 16 residues.

This chain connects TRBV28 to TRBJ2-5; the D gene could be TRBD1 or TRBD2 (5 bases each). From germline, CDR1 is MDHEN and CDR2 SYDVKM. V was shortened by 6 bases and J by 5 bases, with 13 bases between the two germline ends. The CDR3 sequence is 13 residues long. This CDR3 is CASSWGYRETQYF. The CDR3 nucleotides are TGTGCCAGCAGCTGGGGGTATAGGGAGACCCAGTACTTC.

V gene TRBV18 combines with J gene TRBJ2-5, with no clear D. Germline-derived CDR1 and CDR2 are KGHSH and LQKENI. The CDR3 is 16 residues long. The ends were cut back, 4 bases at V and 2 bases at J, with 17 bases in the middle. The CDR3 DNA sequence: TGTGCCAGCTCACTCCAAATATCTTATAGGCAAGAGACCCAGTACTTC. Protein product: CASSLQISYRQETQYF.

This clone was detected a few times. The CDR3, as DNA: TGTGCCAGTAGTATCTCCTTTTGGCAGCCCCAGCATTTT. Its translation is CASSISFWQPQHF. This chain joins TRBV19 and TRBJ1-5; D not certain. Germline loops: CDR1 LNHDA, CDR2 SQIVND (reference sequence). V lost 3 bases and J 7 bases, leaving 10 bases between the germline ends. The CDR3 contains 13 residues.

The V gene is TRBV7-2, the J gene TRBJ1-6, with D maybe TRBD1 (6 bases). V was clipped by 2 bases and J by 5 bases, with 13 bases between them. Germline V gene data show CDR1 as SGHTA and CDR2 as FQGNSA. CDR3 length equals 16 residues. This chain's CDR3 is CASSLSRTDNNSPLHF. The CDR3 DNA sequence: TGTGCCAGCAGCTTATCACGGACAGACAATAATTCACCCCTCCACTTT.

CDR3 in amino acids: CASSPSDKQYF. For the CDR3, the DNA is TGTGCCAGCAGTCCCTCGGACAAGCAGTACTTC. The rearrangement joins TRBV28 to TRBJ2-7, with a tentative D call TRBD1 (5 bases). In germline, CDR1 is MDHEN, CDR2 SYDVKM. The CDR3 sequence is 11 residues long. Deletions cut 5 bases from V and 8 bases from J, with 10 bases between.

This clone was detected a few times. J is TRBJ1-1 and V is TRBV2; D may be TRBD1 (5 bases). Trimming cost V 7 bases and J 10 bases, with 13 bases left between them. The CDR3 is 11 amino acids. Germline assignment: CDR1 SNHLY and CDR2 FYNNEI. CDR3 sequence: CASTMDTGAFF. CDR3 DNA: TGTGCCAGCACTATGGACACGGGAGCTTTCTTT.

The gene calls are TRBV5-6 and TRBJ1-1; D ambiguous. Trimming pared 4 bases from V and 1 base from J, leaving 11 bases between. This CDR3 contains 14 residues. CDR1 is SGHDT, CDR2 YYEEEE, per germline. The CDR3 here is CASSAGLSNTEAFF. As DNA, the CDR3 is TGTGCCAGCAGCGCCGGACTGTCGAACACTGAAGCTTTCTTT.

This clone appeared a single time. The chain carries TRBV5-1 and TRBJ1-4; D remains unclear. Trimming left V 4 bases short and J 7 bases short, with 20 bases between. Germline V gives CDR1 SGHRS, CDR2 YFSETQ. The CDR3 covers 16 residues. CDR3 sequence: CASSPRRTDVGEKLFF. CDR3 DNA: TGCGCCAGCAGCCCCCGAAGGACGGACGTTGGTGAAAAACTGTTTTTT.

The chain employs TRBV5-8 and TRBJ1-6, with D hard to call. There are 13 residues in the CDR3. From germline, CDR1 is SGHTS and CDR2 YDEGEE. Trimming shortened V by 4 bases and J by 8 bases, and 10 bases separated the two germline ends. Here the CDR3 DNA reads TGTGCCAGCAGCCCAAACGGTGATTCACCCCTCCACTTT. This codes for CASSPNGDSPLHF.

The V and J genes are TRBV14 and TRBJ2-7, with 10 bases that match TRBD2. Germline values: CDR1 SGHDN, CDR2 FVKESK. V dropped 4 bases and J dropped 3; count of bases not matched to a gene: 6. CDR3 length: 15 amino acids. The CDR3 region has the DNA TGTGCCAGCAGCCCCAGCGGGAGGGCCAACTACGAGCAGTACTTC. Residues: CASSPSGRANYEQYF.

The chain has TRBV28 and TRBJ2-7; the D gene is possibly TRBD2 (6 bases). Germline CDR1 MDHEN, CDR2 SYDVKM. With 7 bases removed from V and 1 base from J, the gap between germline ends came to 20 bases. This CDR3 has 16 residues. CDR3 nucleotides: TGTGCCAGCACTTCTCGCGGCGCCCGGGGGTCCTACGAGCAGTACTTC. Its protein is CASTSRGARGSYEQYF.

This sequence joins TRBV13 and TRBJ2-3; no firm D call. In germline, CDR1 is PRHDT, CDR2 FYEKMQ (reference sequence). There are 14 residues in the CDR3. V lost 0 bases, J lost 0 bases, and 4 bases lay in between. CDR3 residues: CASSLGRSTDTQYF. The CDR3 DNA reads as TGTGCCAGCAGCTTAGGGCGTAGCACAGATACGCAGTATTTT. Together with reference TRBV13 and TRBJ2-3, the CDR3 gives the full variable domain: AAGVIQSPRHLIKEKRETATLKCYPIPRHDTVYWYQQGPGQDPQFLISFYEKMQSDKGSIPDRFSAQQFSDYHSELNMSSLELGDSALYFCASSLGRSTDTQYFGPGTRLTVL.

This chain connects TRBV27 to TRBJ2-2; perhaps TRBD1 as D (5 bases). Trimming shortened V by 2 bases and J by 6 bases, and 10 bases separated the two germline ends. The length of the CDR3 is 14 residues. Germline V gene lookup returns CDR1 MNHEY and CDR2 SMNVEV (reference sequence). The CDR3 reads CASSLRQGPGELFF. DNA for the CDR3: TGTGCCAGCAGTTTAAGGCAGGGTCCCGGGGAGCTGTTTTTT.

By its share, this clone is medium-sized. The chain employs TRBV11-2 and TRBJ2-2, with a weak D call TRBD1 (5 bases). Germline loops: CDR1 SGHAT, CDR2 FQNNGV. The V end lost 3 bases, the J end lost 4 bases, and 9 bases lay between the germline ends. The CDR3 consists of 14 residues. This chain's CDR3 is CASSFTGTTGELFF. The CDR3 DNA sequence: TGTGCCAGCAGCTTCACAGGAACCACCGGGGAGCTGTTTTTT.

This clone was recorded only once. The chain carries TRBV9 and TRBJ2-7, with 8 bases lining up with TRBD2. This CDR3 contains 16 residues. Per germline, CDR1 SGDLS and CDR2 YYNGEE. V was pared by 9 bases and J by 3 bases, with 17 bases of the junction left unmatched. CDR3 residues: CATSRRGGAGGYEQYF. CDR3 coding DNA: TGTGCCACCTCGCGTAGGGGGGGGGCGGGGGGCTACGAGCAGTACTTC.

This clone was observed a single time. The V gene is TRBV7-9, the J gene TRBJ2-1; TRBD2 matches at 10 bases. V shed 5 bases, J shed 7 bases, and the junction held 8 bases outside the gene matches. Germline V gene lookup returns CDR1 SEHNR and CDR2 FQNEAQ (reference sequence). This CDR3 is 15 amino acids long. Written as DNA, the CDR3 is TGTGCCAGCAGCCAGCGGGGGGGCCCAGGGAATGAGCAGTTCTTC. Protein: CASSQRGGPGNEQFF.

The chain recombines TRBV9 with TRBJ1-2; D possibly corresponds to TRBD1 (5 bases). Deletions cut 4 bases from V and 0 bases from J, with 13 bases between. Germline V CDR1 and CDR2: SGDLS, YYNGEE. CDR3 length: 15 amino acids. Written as DNA, the CDR3 is TGTGCCAGCAGCCCCAGGGTCCTCGCTAACTATGGCTACACCTTC. It yields the protein CASSPRVLANYGYTF.

The chain recombines TRBV5-1 with TRBJ2-1; D uncertain. V lost 4 bases and J lost 4, with 9 bases in between. The CDR3 extends over 13 amino acids. The germline V gene has CDR1 SGHRS and CDR2 YFSETQ. The CDR3 loop is CASSLDPYNEQFF. As DNA, the CDR3 is TGCGCCAGCAGCCTAGACCCTTACAATGAGCAGTTCTTC.

This clone showed up just a few times. This chain links TRBV27 with TRBJ1-1, with D uncertain. V was shortened by 6 bases and J by 0 bases, with 8 bases between the two germline ends. CDR1 is MNHEY, CDR2 SMNVEV, per germline (reference sequence). This CDR3 spans 13 amino acids. CDR3 in DNA: TGTGCCAGCAGGGACGGATTGAACACTGAAGCTTTCTTT. Amino acid sequence: CASRDGLNTEAFF.

The chain joins TRBV19 to TRBJ2-7; possible D gene TRBD1, 6 bases. This CDR3 is 13 amino acids long. V was trimmed by 5 bases and J by 6 bases, leaving 14 bases between them. Germline lookup yields CDR1 LNHDA and CDR2 SQIVND (reference sequence). DNA of the CDR3: TGTGCCAGTAGTGTGGGACACGGGGCCGAGCAGTACTTC. Translated, it gives CASSVGHGAEQYF.

This clone was seen a handful of times. The gene calls are TRBV5-4 and TRBJ1-2, with D maybe TRBD1 (5 bases). Germline V CDR1 and CDR2: SGHNT, YYREEE (reference sequence). The CDR3 is 14 amino acids. Trimming cost V 4 bases and J 8 bases, with 18 bases left between them. CDR3 bases: TGTGCCAGCAGCCGTGCGTCGGGGCAAGGAGGCTACACCTTC. Protein: CASSRASGQGGYTF.

The CDR3 spells CASSLGRDQPQHF. DNA for the CDR3: TGTGCCAGCAGTTTAGGGCGGGATCAGCCCCAGCATTTT. The chain carries TRBV28 and TRBJ1-5, with no clear D. There are 13 residues in the CDR3. V lost 2 bases to trimming and J lost 5 bases, with 7 bases between them. Germline CDR1 MDHEN, CDR2 SYDVKM.